What follows are 23 T cell receptor beta chains derived from one specimen sequenced in a study of cytotoxic CD8 clonotypes in ibrutinib-treated CLL. TCRdb's copy holds only in-frame clones and misses some; the assay was immunoSEQ multiplex PCR. The sample has 40,000 to 55,000 clones; around 78% are singletons. Here the sequenced sample was PBMCs, taken after 24 months of ibrutinib treatment. The receptors stem from a human donor with chronic lymphocytic leukemia.

The chain is built from TRBV4-3 and TRBJ2-3; D not resolved. CDR3 length: 15 residues. Trimming took off 1 base at V and 1 base at J, with 9 bases between the two ends. Germline CDR1 LGHNA, CDR2 YSLEER. Written as DNA, the CDR3 is TGCGCCAGCAGCCAAGGTCCAGCCCGCACAGATACGCAGTATTTT. Encoded protein: CASSQGPARTDTQYF.

The chain has TRBV18 and TRBJ1-4, with a weak D call TRBD1 (5 bases). Per germline, CDR1 KGHSH and CDR2 LQKENI. V shed 4 bases and J shed 7 bases, with 16 bases lying between them. CDR3 length equals 15 residues. The CDR3 DNA follows: TGTGCCAGCTCACGCGCCGGGGGTGCAGGTGAAAAACTGTTTTTT. Its protein is CASSRAGGAGEKLFF.

V gene TRBV11-3 combines with J gene TRBJ2-7, with D unresolved. V lost 2 bases, J lost 4 bases, and 18 bases lay in between. The V gene's germline CDR1 is SGHNT and CDR2 YENEEA. The CDR3 consists of 16 residues. For the CDR3, the DNA is TGTGCCAGCAGCTTATCTTCAGGCGGAAGAGCATACGAGCAGTACTTC. Translated: CASSLSSGGRAYEQYF.

This chain links TRBV9 with TRBJ1-3; D is unresolved. Looked up from germline, CDR1 is SGDLS and CDR2 is YYNGEE. This CDR3 has 15 residues. V lost 6 bases, J lost 1 base, and 14 bases lay in between. The DNA of the CDR3 is TGTGCCAGCACCTTCACACCCGGTTCTGGAAACACCATATATTTT. This codes for CASTFTPGSGNTIYF.

V is TRBV28 and J is TRBJ2-7; D is possibly TRBD1 (5 bases). The germline V gene has CDR1 MDHEN and CDR2 SYDVKM. V was pared by 5 bases and J by 5 bases, with 10 bases between. The CDR3 has 12 amino acids. The CDR3 region has the DNA TGTGCCAGCAGTGCCTTCAGGGACGAGCAGTACTTC. Translating it yields CASSAFRDEQYF.

Of note for this clone: A read error may produce the germline difference seen at one junction end. The V and J genes are TRBV5-5 and TRBJ2-7, with unresolved D. Germline V gives CDR1 SGHKS, CDR2 YYEKEE (reference sequence). The CDR3 totals 15 residues. CDR3 region: CASSPEPNLSYEQCF. The CDR3 DNA is TGTGCCAGCAGCCCCGAACCTAATCTCTCCTACGAGCAGTGCTTC.

V and J are TRBV14 and TRBJ2-1, with 8 nucleotides matching TRBD2. CDR1 is SGHDN and CDR2 is FVKESK in the germline V gene. This CDR3 is 18 amino acids long. V shed 0 bases, J shed 7 bases, and the junction held 14 bases outside the gene matches. The CDR3 DNA is TGTGCCAGCAGCCAAGAGGCATTGGGACTAGGAGAAACGAATGAGCAGTTCTTC. Protein product: CASSQEALGLGETNEQFF.

The CDR3 coding sequence is TGCGCCAGCAGCAGAGGGACAGGGGGCTATGACACTGAAGCTTTCTTT. It is translated as CASSRGTGGYDTEAFF. V is TRBV5-1 and J is TRBJ1-1; 12 bases agree with TRBD1. Germline V gene sequence: CDR1 SGHRS, CDR2 YFSETQ. J was trimmed by 3 bases and V by 4 bases; bases with no gene match: 7. The CDR3 contains 16 residues.

V is TRBV6-1 and J is TRBJ2-1; 7 nucleotides agree with TRBD1. The V segment lost 1 base and the J segment 16 bases; nucleotides outside the gene matches: 10. Germline CDR1 reads MNHNS; CDR2 reads SASEGT. The CDR3 has 13 amino acids. Here the CDR3 reads CASSEGSGDSGFF. DNA of the CDR3: TGTGCCAGCAGTGAAGGATCCGGGGACAGTGGATTCTTC.

The chain carries TRBV4-2 and TRBJ1-1; the D is unclear. The length of the CDR3 is 16 residues. Germline CDR1 is LGHNA and CDR2 is YNFKEQ. The V end was cut by 0 bases, the J end by 0 bases, with 11 bases between. CDR3 loop: CASSQDRRIMNTEAFF. The CDR3 DNA is TGTGCCAGCAGCCAAGATCGGAGGATTATGAACACTGAAGCTTTCTTT.

The V call is TRBV7-8, the J call TRBJ1-1; TRBD1 might be the D (5 bases). Germline values: CDR1 SGHVS, CDR2 FQNEAQ. The CDR3 loop spans 14 amino acids. Trimming left V 2 bases short and J 1 base short, with 8 bases between. The CDR3 here is CASSLITGNTEAFF. The CDR3 region has the DNA TGTGCCAGCAGCTTAATCACAGGGAACACTGAAGCTTTCTTT.

V and J are TRBV27 and TRBJ2-1; TRBD2 agrees at 10 bases. The germline CDR1 and CDR2 sequences are MNHEY and SMNVEV (reference sequence). V shed 6 bases, J shed 6 bases, and the junction held 5 bases outside the gene matches. The CDR3 has 14 amino acids. CDR3 residues: CASRASGRANEQFF. The DNA of the CDR3 is TGTGCCAGCAGGGCGAGCGGGAGGGCCAATGAGCAGTTCTTC.

The genes are TRBV19 and TRBJ2-1; D is uncertain. Per germline, CDR1 LNHDA and CDR2 SQIVND (reference sequence). This CDR3 is 10 amino acids long. V was cut by 9 bases and J by 9 bases, with 9 bases left in between. CDR3 sequence (DNA): TGTGCCAGCGGTACGTTTGAGCAGTTCTTC. It is translated as CASGTFEQFF.

The J gene is TRBJ1-1, the V gene TRBV27; D gene uncertain. V dropped 5 bases and J dropped 4 bases, with 17 bases sitting between them. This CDR3 is built from 15 residues. Germline CDR1 reads MNHEY; CDR2 reads SMNVEV (reference sequence). The CDR3 coding sequence is TGTGCCAGCAGTCCGGCGGAGGGCTGGGGCACTGAAGCTTTCTTT. Translating gives CASSPAEGWGTEAFF.

The chain uses TRBV4-2 and TRBJ2-7; TRBD2 is a possible D gene (5 bases). CDR1 and CDR2 from the germline V gene are LGHNA and YNFKEQ. Trimming left V 0 bases short and J 3 bases short, with 15 bases between. The CDR3 has 16 amino acids. This chain's CDR3 is CASSQDLTSNGYEQYF. The CDR3 DNA sequence: TGTGCCAGCAGCCAAGATCTAACTAGTAACGGCTACGAGCAGTACTTC.

The chain recombines TRBV27 with TRBJ2-2; D assignment may be TRBD1 or TRBD2 (5 bases each). The germline V and J ends were trimmed by 6 bases and 0 bases, with 17 bases remaining between them. This CDR3 has 17 residues. Looked up from germline, CDR1 is MNHEY and CDR2 is SMNVEV (reference sequence). CDR3 sequence: CASRRPRDASNTGELFF. CDR3 bases: TGTGCCAGCAGACGCCCCCGGGACGCCTCGAACACCGGGGAGCTGTTTTTT.

This chain connects TRBV19 to TRBJ2-1; 7 bases line up with TRBD2. This CDR3 contains 15 residues. V trimming: 5 bases; J trimming: 7 bases; junction bases outside the gene matches: 11. CDR1 and CDR2 from the germline V gene are LNHDA and SQIVND (reference sequence). The CDR3 nucleotides read TGTGCCAGTAGTGCCAGGGCGGCTAGCGGAAATGAGCAGTTCTTC. It translates to CASSARAASGNEQFF. The full variable domain, in which reference TRBV19 and TRBJ2-1 provide the parts outside the CDR3, is DGGITQSPKYLFRKEGQNVTLSCEQNLNHDAMYWYRQDPGQGLRLIYYSQIVNDFQKGDIAEGYSVSREKKESFPLTVTSAQKNPTAFYLCASSARAASGNEQFFGPGTRLTVL.

The chain links TRBV7-2 to TRBJ1-1, with D possibly matching TRBD1 (5 bases). From germline, CDR1 is SGHTA and CDR2 FQGNSA. The CDR3 has 13 residues. The V gene lost 3 bases and the J gene lost 4 bases, with 9 bases spanning the gap. The DNA for the CDR3 is TGTGCCAGCAGCTTGACAGATTCCACTGAAGCTTTCTTT. Translated: CASSLTDSTEAFF.

The chain is built from TRBV6-1 and TRBJ2-2, with unresolved D. V lost 5 bases and J lost 3, with 4 bases in between. CDR3 length equals 12 residues. Germline V gives CDR1 MNHNS, CDR2 SASEGT. As DNA, the CDR3 is TGTGCCAGCAGTCGCGACACCGGGGAGCTGTTTTTT. As protein: CASSRDTGELFF.

V usage is TRBV21-1 and J usage is TRBJ2-7; the D call in the table, TRBD1, was not verified against the DNA. TRBV21-1 is a pseudogene segment. The CDR3 contains 13 residues. The CDR3 bases are TGTGCCAGCAGGCAGGGGTTCTCCTACGAGCAGTACTTC. Amino acid sequence: CASRQGFSYEQYF.

This clone was counted once. The rearrangement links TRBV27 to TRBJ1-2, with 11 bases lining up with TRBD1. CDR3 size: 16 residues. Trimming cost V 6 bases and J 8 bases; bases outside gene matches: 14. CDR1 MNHEY and CDR2 SMNVEV come from the germline V gene (reference sequence). This CDR3 reads CASSWGPGTGGRGYTF. As DNA, the CDR3 is TGTGCCAGCAGCTGGGGACCCGGGACAGGGGGGAGGGGCTACACCTTC.

This chain links TRBV9 with TRBJ2-1; D unresolved. The length of the CDR3 is 13 residues. V was trimmed by 1 base and J by 0 bases, leaving 2 bases between them. From germline, CDR1 is SGDLS and CDR2 YYNGEE. CDR3 loop: CASSVNSYNEQFF. CDR3 DNA: TGTGCCAGCAGCGTAAACTCCTACAATGAGCAGTTCTTC.

The V gene is TRBV30, the J gene TRBJ2-5; 8 positions agree with TRBD1. CDR1 is GTSNPN, CDR2 SVGIG, per germline (reference sequence). The CDR3 extends over 13 amino acids. The V gene end was trimmed by 8 bases and the J gene end by 1 base; junction bases not matched to a gene: 6. CDR3 residues: CARGTGVQETQYF. The DNA for the CDR3 is TGTGCCCGGGGGACAGGCGTCCAAGAGACCCAGTACTTC. Drawing the rest from reference TRBV30 and TRBJ2-5, the complete variable domain is SQTIHQWPATLVQPVGSPLSLECTVEGTSNPNLYWYRQAAGRGLQLLFYSVGIGQISSEVPQNLSASRPQDRQFILSSKKLLLSDSGFYLCARGTGVQETQYFGPGTRLLVL.